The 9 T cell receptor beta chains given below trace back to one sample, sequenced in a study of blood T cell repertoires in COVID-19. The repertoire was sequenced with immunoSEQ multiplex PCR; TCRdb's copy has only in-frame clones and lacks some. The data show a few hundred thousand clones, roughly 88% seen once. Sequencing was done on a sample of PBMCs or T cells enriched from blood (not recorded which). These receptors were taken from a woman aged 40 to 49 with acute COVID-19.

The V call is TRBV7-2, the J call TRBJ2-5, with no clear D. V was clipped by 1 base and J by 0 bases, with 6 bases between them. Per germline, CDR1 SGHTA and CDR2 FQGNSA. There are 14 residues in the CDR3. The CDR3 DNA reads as TGTGCCAGCAGCTTAGGCGGAAACCAAGAGACCCAGTACTTC. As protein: CASSLGGNQETQYF.

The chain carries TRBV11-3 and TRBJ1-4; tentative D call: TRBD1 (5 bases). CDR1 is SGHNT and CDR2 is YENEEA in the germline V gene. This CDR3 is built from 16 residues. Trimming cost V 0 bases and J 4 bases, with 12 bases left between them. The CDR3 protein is CASSLEVRGYNEKLFF. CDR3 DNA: TGTGCCAGCAGCTTAGAGGTCCGGGGGTATAATGAAAAACTGTTTTTT.

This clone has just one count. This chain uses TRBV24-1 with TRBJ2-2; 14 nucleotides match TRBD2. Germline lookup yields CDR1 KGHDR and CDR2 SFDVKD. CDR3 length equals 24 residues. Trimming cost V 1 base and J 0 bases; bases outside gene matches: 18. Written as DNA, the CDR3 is TGTGCCACCAGTGATTTTCTGACTAGCGGGAGGGAGAGTCAAAAAATTACGAACACCGGGGAGCTGTTTTTT. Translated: CATSDFLTSGRESQKITNTGELFF.

In DNA form, the CDR3 reads TGTGCCAGCAGCTTAGGTCCCTCGGACACTGAAGCTTTCTTT. The encoded protein is CASSLGPSDTEAFF. The chain joins TRBV11-3 to TRBJ1-1; D remains ambiguous. The germline V gene has CDR1 SGHNT and CDR2 YENEEA. Deletions cut 1 base from V and 3 bases from J, with 9 bases between. The CDR3 length is 14 residues. Variable domain in full (rest from reference TRBV11-3 and TRBJ1-1): EAGVVQSPRYKIIEKKQPVAFWCNPISGHNTLYWYLQNLGQGPELLIRYENEEAVDDSQLPKDRFSAERLKGVDSTLKIQPAELGDSAVYLCASSLGPSDTEAFFGQGTRLTVV.

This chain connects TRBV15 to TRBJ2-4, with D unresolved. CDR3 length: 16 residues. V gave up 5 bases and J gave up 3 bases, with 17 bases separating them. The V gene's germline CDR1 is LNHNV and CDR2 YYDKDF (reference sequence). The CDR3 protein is CATSSSRHMGKNIQYF. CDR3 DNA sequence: TGTGCCACCAGCTCGAGCAGACATATGGGCAAAAACATTCAGTACTTC. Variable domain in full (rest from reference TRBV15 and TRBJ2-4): DAMVIQNPRYQVTQFGKPVTLSCSQTLNHNVMYWYQQKSSQAPKLLFHYYDKDFNNEADTPDNFQSRRPNTSFCFLDIRSPGLGDTAMYLCATSSSRHMGKNIQYFGAGTRLSVL.

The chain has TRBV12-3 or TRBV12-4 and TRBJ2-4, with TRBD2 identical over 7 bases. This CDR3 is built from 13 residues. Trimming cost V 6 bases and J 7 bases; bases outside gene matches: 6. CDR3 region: CASRKTSTNIQYF. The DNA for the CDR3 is TGTGCCAGCAGGAAGACTAGCACGAACATTCAGTACTTC.

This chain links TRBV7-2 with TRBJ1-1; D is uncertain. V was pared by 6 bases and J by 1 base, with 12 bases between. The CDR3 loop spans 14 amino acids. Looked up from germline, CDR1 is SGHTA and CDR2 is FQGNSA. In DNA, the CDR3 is TGTGCCAGCAGAAGAAGAGGGAGGAACACTGAAGCTTTCTTT. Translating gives CASRRRGRNTEAFF.

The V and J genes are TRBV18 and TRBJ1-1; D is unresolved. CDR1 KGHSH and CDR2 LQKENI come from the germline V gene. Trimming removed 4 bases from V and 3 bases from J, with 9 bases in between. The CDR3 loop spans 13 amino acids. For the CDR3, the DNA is TGTGCCAGCTCACAACGGGTGGACACTGAAGCTTTCTTT. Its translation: CASSQRVDTEAFF. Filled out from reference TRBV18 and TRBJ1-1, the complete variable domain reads NAGVMQNPRHLVRRRGQEARLRCSPMKGHSHVYWYRQLPEEGLKFMVYLQKENIIDESGMPKERFSAEFPKEGPSILRIQQVVRGDSAAYFCASSQRVDTEAFFGQGTRLTVV.

The CDR3, as DNA: TGTGCCAGCAGCCCCGACCGGAGGGGCTACACCTTC. Translation: CASSPDRRGYTF. V gene TRBV7-8 combines with J gene TRBJ1-2; D is unresolved. V dropped 5 bases and J dropped 8 bases, with 12 bases sitting between them. This CDR3 has 12 amino acids. Germline V gene data show CDR1 as SGHVS and CDR2 as FQNEAQ.